The entry that follows covers one TCR beta chain sequence. The antigen remains undetermined. The data were obtained in a study of OX40 agonist ivuxolimab in advanced cancers. Study-level background: Patients got intravenous ivuxolimab at 0.01 to 10 mg/kg every 2 weeks. The dose-escalation group included hepatocellular carcinoma, melanoma, renal cell carcinoma and head and neck cancer. Points from the study as a whole: Compared with CD4+, CD8+ T cells on average had more expanded clones. At doses 0.1 to 3.0 mg/kg, CD4+ and CD8+ clones expanded.

The ends were cut back, 5 bases at V and 0 bases at J, with 14 bases in the middle. CDR1 LNHDA and CDR2 SQIVND come from the germline V gene (reference sequence). This CDR3 is 17 amino acids long. Sequencing was performed with immunoSEQ multiplex PCR; in TCRdb, only in-frame clones are kept and a portion is missing. This sample has about 82,000 clones, with over 65% found just once. This TCR was sampled from an adult with an advanced solid tumor such as melanoma, head and neck, liver or kidney cancer. The source was CD4+ or CD8+ T cells sorted from blood, collected in a trial of the OX40 agonist ivuxolimab. The V call is TRBV19, the J call TRBJ2-6, with D perhaps being TRBD1 or TRBD2 (5 bases each). CDR3 coding DNA: TGTGCCAGTAGTCCACGGGGCACAATCTCTGGGGCCAACGTCCTGACTTTC. Residues: CASSPRGTISGANVLTF.